The 27 T cell receptor beta chains presented below share a single source sample, sequenced in a study of blood T cell repertoires in COVID-19. Profiling relied on immunoSEQ multiplex PCR, and the TCRdb table lists in-frame clones only, not all of them. The repertoire consists of roughly 230,000 clones, with roughly 83% occurring once and the leading ten covering about 8%. The sample was peripheral blood. Receptor source: a woman aged 50 to 60 with acute or convalescent COVID-19.

The chain recombines TRBV7-3 with TRBJ1-1; TRBD1 matches 8 bases. The germline CDR1 and CDR2 sequences are SGHTA and FQGTGA. V shed 5 bases, J shed 4 bases, and the junction held 6 bases outside the gene matches. The CDR3 has 14 amino acids. In DNA form, the CDR3 reads TGTGCCAGCAGCAAGGACAGGGCGGGCACTGAAGCTTTCTTT. It translates to CASSKDRAGTEAFF.

The rearrangement links TRBV5-1 to TRBJ2-3, with D possibly being TRBD2 (5 bases). The V gene's germline CDR1 is SGHRS and CDR2 YFSETQ. Trimming left V 3 bases short and J 2 bases short, with 13 bases between. The CDR3 is made up of 15 amino acids. The CDR3 sequence is CASSSWSGYTDTQYF. CDR3 nucleotides: TGCGCCAGCAGCTCCTGGAGCGGATACACAGATACGCAGTATTTT.

The chain joins TRBV15 to TRBJ1-5; D remains unclear. This CDR3 has 15 amino acids. The germline V gene encodes CDR1 LNHNV and CDR2 YYDKDF (reference sequence). Trimming took 3 bases from V and 2 from J, leaving 11 bases between them. This chain's CDR3 is CATSSAALGNQPQHF. In DNA form, the CDR3 reads TGTGCCACCAGCAGTGCCGCCCTAGGCAATCAGCCCCAGCATTTT.

The chain combines TRBV6-5 with TRBJ1-6; 10 bases map to TRBD1. Unmatched junction bases numbered 11, after V lost 6 bases and J lost 12 bases. Germline CDR1 reads MNHEY; CDR2 reads SVGAGI. This CDR3 is built from 15 residues. The CDR3 loop reads CASSPSGTGDRPLHF. As DNA, the CDR3 is TGTGCCAGCAGCCCCTCCGGGACAGGGGATAGACCCCTCCACTTT.

This chain uses TRBV6-5 with TRBJ1-2; TRBD1 agrees at 10 bases. This CDR3 spans 14 amino acids. V trimming: 6 bases; J trimming: 2 bases; junction bases outside the gene matches: 3. CDR1 MNHEY and CDR2 SVGAGI come from the germline V gene. The CDR3 nucleotides read TGTGCCAGCAGACCGGGACAGGGGAACTATGGCTACACCTTC. Protein product: CASRPGQGNYGYTF.

This clone has at least ten counts. The chain couples TRBV19 to TRBJ1-2; D ambiguous. Germline V gives CDR1 LNHDA, CDR2 SQIVND (reference sequence). V dropped 5 bases and J dropped 2 bases, with 12 bases sitting between them. CDR3 length: 14 residues. The CDR3 sequence: CASSGRGLNYGYTF. The CDR3 DNA is TGTGCCAGTAGTGGGCGCGGGTTAAACTATGGCTACACCTTC.

The chain is built from TRBV28 and TRBJ1-4, with a weak D call TRBD1 (6 bases). V was trimmed by 8 bases and J by 7 bases, leaving 14 bases between them. This CDR3 has 13 amino acids. CDR1 is MDHEN, CDR2 SYDVKM, per germline. For the CDR3, the DNA is TGTGCCAGCTATACGGGGGGCTCTGAAAAACTGTTTTTT. It encodes CASYTGGSEKLFF. The full variable domain, in which reference TRBV28 and TRBJ1-4 provide the parts outside the CDR3, is DVKVTQSSRYLVKRTGEKVFLECVQDMDHENMFWYRQDPGLGLRLIYFSYDVKMKEKGDIPEGYSVSREKKERFSLILESASTNQTSMYLCASYTGGSEKLFFGSGTQLSVL.

The genes are TRBV19 and TRBJ1-5, with 9 nucleotides matching TRBD1. The germline gives CDR1 LNHDA, CDR2 SQIVND (reference sequence). The CDR3 runs 15 residues. V dropped 4 bases and J dropped 11; count of bases not matched to a gene: 12. The CDR3 protein is CASSTSGTGTGAQHF. Written as DNA, the CDR3 is TGTGCCAGTAGTACTTCCGGGACAGGGACCGGGGCCCAGCATTTT.

This sequence joins TRBV11-2 and TRBJ2-3, with no clear D. CDR3 length: 13 amino acids. From germline, CDR1 is SGHAT and CDR2 FQNNGV. Trimming took off 5 bases at V and 2 bases at J, with 8 bases between the two ends. CDR3 region: CASSIIDTDTQYF. The CDR3, as DNA: TGTGCCAGCAGCATTATAGACACAGATACGCAGTATTTT.

The V call is TRBV5-4, the J call TRBJ1-6; D not certain. CDR3 length equals 15 residues. The V end was cut by 0 bases, the J end by 8 bases, with 12 bases between. Germline V CDR1 and CDR2: SGHNT, YYREEE (reference sequence). In DNA, the CDR3 is TGTGCCAGCAGCTTGGTAGCGGGCATGGATTCACCCCTCCACTTT. Its translation is CASSLVAGMDSPLHF.

The rearrangement joins TRBV10-3 to TRBJ2-1, with D hard to call. Trimming took 4 bases from V and 6 from J, leaving 7 bases between them. The germline gives CDR1 ENHRY, CDR2 SYGVKD. This CDR3 has 12 residues. The DNA of the CDR3 is TGTGCCATCAGTGCCCCTACCAATGAGCAGTTCTTC. This sequence encodes CAISAPTNEQFF.

The rearrangement links TRBV5-1 to TRBJ2-2; 8 nucleotides match TRBD2. This CDR3 contains 15 residues. Losses at the gene ends were 4 bases for V and 4 bases for J; bases not matched to a gene: 6. Per germline, CDR1 SGHRS and CDR2 YFSETQ. The CDR3: CASSLGTRGTGELFF. The CDR3 DNA is TGCGCCAGCAGCCTCGGGACTAGGGGCACCGGGGAGCTGTTTTTT. Based on the CDR3 plus reference TRBV5-1 and TRBJ2-2, the full variable domain is KAGVTQTPRYLIKTRGQQVTLSCSPISGHRSVSWYQQTPGQGLQFLFEYFSETQRNKGNFPGRFSGRQFSNSRSEMNVSTLELGDSALYLCASSLGTRGTGELFFGEGSRLTVL.

The rearrangement links TRBV7-9 to TRBJ1-1; no reliable D call. CDR3 length: 12 residues. Trimming pared 5 bases from V and 2 bases from J, leaving 6 bases between. CDR1 SEHNR and CDR2 FQNEAQ come from the germline V gene (reference sequence). Here the CDR3 DNA reads TGTGCCAGCAGCCTCACAAACACTGAAGCTTTCTTT. Translation gives CASSLTNTEAFF.

This chain connects TRBV7-2 to TRBJ2-3; D perhaps matches TRBD1 (5 bases). V was clipped by 2 bases and J by 2 bases, with 11 bases between them. The germline V gene encodes CDR1 SGHTA and CDR2 FQGNSA. CDR3 length: 15 residues. Written as DNA, the CDR3 is TGTGCCAGCAGCTTATGGGGCCAGGCCACAGATACGCAGTATTTT. It specifies CASSLWGQATDTQYF.

This chain uses TRBV2 with TRBJ2-1, with no clear D. The CDR3 loop spans 12 amino acids. V lost 3 bases and J lost 8, with 8 bases in between. Germline V CDR1 and CDR2: SNHLY, FYNNEI. The CDR3 region has the DNA TGTGCCAGCAGTGACTCCGGGTATGAGCAGTTCTTC. It yields the protein CASSDSGYEQFF.

The rearrangement joins TRBV15 to TRBJ2-3; TRBD1 matches 8 bases. After removal of 4 bases from V and 1 base from J, the junction contained 4 bases not matched to a gene. CDR3 length: 15 residues. Germline V gives CDR1 LNHNV, CDR2 YYDKDF (reference sequence). Here the CDR3 reads CATSKMTGGTDTQYF. CDR3 coding DNA: TGTGCCACCAGCAAGATGACAGGGGGCACAGATACGCAGTATTTT.

CDR3 in amino acids: CASSLGGTSSYNEQFF. The CDR3 region has the DNA TGTGCCAGCAGCTTGGGGGGGACTTCCTCCTACAATGAGCAGTTCTTC. The rearrangement uses TRBV5-4 and TRBJ2-1; perhaps TRBD2 as D (6 bases). The CDR3 runs to 16 residues. V lost 0 bases and J lost 0, with 10 bases in between. Germline V CDR1 and CDR2: SGHNT, YYREEE (reference sequence).

This chain joins TRBV9 and TRBJ2-3, with 7 bases aligning to TRBD1. Looked up from germline, CDR1 is SGDLS and CDR2 is YYNGEE. The CDR3 totals 14 residues. V lost 4 bases and J lost 2; bases outside the gene matches: 4. DNA of the CDR3: TGTGCCAGCAGCAAAACAGGGGACACAGATACGCAGTATTTT. Its translation: CASSKTGDTDTQYF.

The chain joins TRBV24-1 to TRBJ1-2, with D perhaps TRBD1 (5 bases). This CDR3 region has 12 residues. Germline lookup yields CDR1 KGHDR and CDR2 SFDVKD. V lost 4 bases and J 7 bases, leaving 9 bases between the germline ends. The CDR3: CATSDQGAGYTF. The DNA of the CDR3 is TGTGCCACCAGTGACCAGGGCGCTGGCTACACCTTC.

The chain's CDR3 is CASSHSGSGANVLTF. Written as DNA, the CDR3 is TGTGCCAGCAGCCACAGCGGGTCTGGGGCCAACGTCCTGACTTTC. The rearrangement links TRBV13 to TRBJ2-6, with D perhaps TRBD2 (6 bases). Per germline, CDR1 PRHDT and CDR2 FYEKMQ (reference sequence). The CDR3 spans 15 residues. Deletions cut 5 bases from V and 1 base from J, with 9 bases between.

This clone has a single count. The genes are TRBV6-2 or TRBV6-3 and TRBJ2-6; tentatively, D is TRBD2 (6 bases). The CDR3 spans 17 residues. Germline V CDR1 and CDR2: MNHEY, SVGEGT. V was trimmed by 2 bases and J by 0 bases, leaving 11 bases between them. CDR3 loop: CASSYNRGSSGANVLTF. DNA of the CDR3: TGTGCCAGCAGTTACAACCGGGGGAGCTCTGGGGCCAACGTCCTGACTTTC.

This clone was observed a handful of times. The V call is TRBV4-1, the J call TRBJ2-7, with 7 bases that match TRBD2. The CDR3 runs to 15 residues. Germline V gene lookup returns CDR1 MGHRA and CDR2 YSYEKL. V lost 3 bases, J lost 2 bases, and 7 bases stayed unmatched. The CDR3, as DNA: TGCGCCAGCAGCCACCCCGGGAGGTCCACCTACGAGCAGTACTTC. This encodes CASSHPGRSTYEQYF.

The rearrangement uses TRBV14 and TRBJ2-1; 8 bases fit TRBD2. The CDR3 extends over 15 amino acids. Germline CDR1 SGHDN, CDR2 FVKESK. After removal of 5 bases from V and 6 bases from J, the junction contained 9 bases not matched to a gene. In DNA form, the CDR3 reads TGTGCCAGCAGCGCGAGGACGGGAGGGTCCAATGAGCAGTTCTTC. Translation: CASSARTGGSNEQFF.

The rearrangement links TRBV7-3 to TRBJ1-5, with 11 bases matching TRBD1. With V trimmed by 1 base and J by 6 bases, 5 bases remained unmatched. Germline CDR1 SGHTA, CDR2 FQGTGA. CDR3 length: 16 amino acids. The CDR3 sequence is CASSLRDRGSGQPQHF. CDR3 coding DNA: TGTGCCAGCAGCTTAAGGGACAGGGGGTCAGGTCAGCCCCAGCATTTT.

V and J are TRBV19 and TRBJ1-2, with 9 bases fitting TRBD1. V was clipped by 2 bases and J by 4 bases; unmatched bases: 8. This CDR3 is 16 amino acids long. Germline lookup yields CDR1 LNHDA and CDR2 SQIVND (reference sequence). The chain's CDR3 is CASSISRGQGAYGYTF. Here the CDR3 DNA reads TGTGCCAGTAGTATAAGCCGGGGACAGGGCGCCTATGGCTACACCTTC.

The CDR3 reads CASSPSWTGTGEVRDGYTF. CDR3 sequence (DNA): TGCGCCAGCAGCCCTTCGTGGACCGGGACAGGGGAAGTCCGGGATGGCTACACCTTC. This rearrangement joins TRBV5-1 to TRBJ1-2; 10 nucleotides agree with TRBD1. Unmatched junction bases numbered 21, after V lost 4 bases and J lost 6 bases. CDR3 size: 19 residues. Germline values: CDR1 SGHRS, CDR2 YFSETQ.

This clone showed up just once. This sequence joins TRBV5-1 and TRBJ2-1, with TRBD2 as a possible D gene (6 bases). The V gene's germline CDR1 is SGHRS and CDR2 YFSETQ. The CDR3 extends over 17 amino acids. With 0 bases removed from V and 0 bases from J, the gap between germline ends came to 13 bases. The CDR3 bases are TGCGCCAGCAGCTTGGAAACGGCGGGGAGCTCCTACAATGAGCAGTTCTTC. Residues: CASSLETAGSSYNEQFF.